This TCR beta chain was obtained from a study of T cell responses to AZD1222 COVID-19 vaccine. Across the whole study: Researchers grouped second doses given at about 4 or about 12 weeks into one pool. Study-level results: Clonal diversity was possibly underestimated, and the donors were mostly white British, with more females. The breadth and depth of Spike-specific TCRs increased once two AZD1222 doses had been given.

TCRdb keeps only in-frame clones here, not all; method: immunoSEQ multiplex PCR. The sample carries over 100,000 clones, 70% to 90% recorded once. As for this clone: What it binds is unknown.

The CDR3 spans 12 residues. Trimming shortened V by 6 bases and J by 3 bases, and 8 bases separated the two germline ends. The sequence came from an adult in good health. Sequenced here: peripheral blood, sampled on day 0 of AZD1222 vaccination. J is TRBJ1-2 and V is TRBV12-3 or TRBV12-4, with D unclear. The CDR3 protein is CASRPDDYGYTF. The DNA of the CDR3 is TGTGCCAGCAGACCTGACGACTATGGCTACACCTTC.